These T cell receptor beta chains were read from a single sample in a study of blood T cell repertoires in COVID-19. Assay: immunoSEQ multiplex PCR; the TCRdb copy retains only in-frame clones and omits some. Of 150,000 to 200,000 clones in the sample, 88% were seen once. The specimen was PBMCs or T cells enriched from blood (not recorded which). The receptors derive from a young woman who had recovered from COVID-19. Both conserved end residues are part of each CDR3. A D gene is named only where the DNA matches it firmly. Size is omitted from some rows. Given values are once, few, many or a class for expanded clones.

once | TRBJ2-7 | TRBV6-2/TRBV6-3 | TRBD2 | CASSRLAGAEYEQYF | TGTGCCAGCAGCCGACTAGCGGGGGCGGAGTACGAGCAGTACTTC
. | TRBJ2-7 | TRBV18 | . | CASSPNAGEQYF | TGTGCCAGCTCACCAAATGCCGGCGAGCAGTACTTC
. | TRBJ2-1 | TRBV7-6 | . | CASLGQGGSEQFF | TGTGCCAGCTTAGGACAGGGAGGGAGTGAGCAGTTCTTC
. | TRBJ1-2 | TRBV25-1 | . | CASRQGSIGYTF | TGTGCCAGCAGACAGGGATCGATTGGCTACACCTTC
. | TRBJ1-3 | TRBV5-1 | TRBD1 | CASSPLTDRGGNTIYF | TGCGCCAGCAGCCCCTTAACAGACAGGGGTGGAAACACCATATATTTT
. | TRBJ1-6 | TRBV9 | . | CASSASGGSYNSPLHF | TGTGCCAGCAGCGCCTCGGGGGGCTCCTATAATTCACCCCTCCACTTT
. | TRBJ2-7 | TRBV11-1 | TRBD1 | CASSLAEVDRGSYEQYF | TGTGCCAGCAGCTTAGCGGAGGTCGACAGGGGTTCCTACGAGCAGTACTTC
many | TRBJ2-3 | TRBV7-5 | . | CARPGAGMQYF | TGTGCCAGACCTGGGGCAGGGATGCAGTATTTT
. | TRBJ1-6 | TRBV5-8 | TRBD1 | CASSFGRDRGSYNSPLHF | TGTGCCAGCAGCTTCGGACGGGACAGGGGGTCCTATAATTCACCCCTCCACTTT
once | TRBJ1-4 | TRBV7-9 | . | CASSRGGGEKLFF | TGTGCCAGCAGCAGGGGTGGAGGGGAAAAACTGTTTTTT
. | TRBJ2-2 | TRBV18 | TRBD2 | CASSPSLAGNTGELFF | TGTGCCAGCTCACCATCCCTAGCGGGGAACACCGGGGAGCTGTTTTTT
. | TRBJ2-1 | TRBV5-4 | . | CASSLAGFDEQFF | TGTGCCAGCAGCTTGGCCGGGTTCGATGAGCAGTTCTTC
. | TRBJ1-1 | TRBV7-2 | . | CASSPLGQANTEAFF | TGTGCCAGCAGCCCGCTCGGCCAGGCAAACACTGAAGCTTTCTTT
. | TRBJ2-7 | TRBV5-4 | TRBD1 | CASSLDRGGDHEQYF | TGTGCCAGCAGCCTCGACAGGGGTGGTGACCACGAGCAGTACTTC
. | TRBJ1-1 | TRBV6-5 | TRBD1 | CASRDRGQGTEAFF | TGTGCCAGCAGGGACAGGGGGCAGGGTACTGAAGCTTTCTTT
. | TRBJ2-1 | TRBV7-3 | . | CASSLGGGPYNEQFF | TGTGCCAGCAGCTTAGGGGGAGGCCCCTACAATGAGCAGTTCTTC
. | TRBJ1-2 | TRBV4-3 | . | CASSQEGGLGYTF | TGCGCCAGCAGCCAAGAGGGAGGGCTTGGCTACACCTTC
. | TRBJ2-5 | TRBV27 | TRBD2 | CASSLGLVGETQYF | TGTGCCAGCAGTCTCGGACTAGTTGGGGAGACCCAGTACTTC
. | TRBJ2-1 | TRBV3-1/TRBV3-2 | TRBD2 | CASRDSLAGTGSYNEQFF | TGTGCCAGCAGGGACTCGTTAGCGGGCACGGGCTCCTACAATGAGCAGTTCTTC
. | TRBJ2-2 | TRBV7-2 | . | CASSLSGGVFTGELFF | TGTGCCAGCAGCTTATCGGGTGGTGTTTTTACCGGGGAGCTGTTTTTT
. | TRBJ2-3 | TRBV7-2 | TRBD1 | CASSLNLGGLTDTQYF | TGTGCCAGCAGCTTAAATTTAGGGGGCCTCACAGATACGCAGTATTTT
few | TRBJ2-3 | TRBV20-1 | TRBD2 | CSASAASGGVSDTQYF | TGCAGTGCTAGTGCGGCTAGCGGGGGGGTATCAGATACGCAGTATTTT
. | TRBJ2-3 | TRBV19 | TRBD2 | CASSAQTSGGLDTQYF | TGTGCCAGTAGTGCCCAGACTAGCGGGGGATTGGATACGCAGTATTTT
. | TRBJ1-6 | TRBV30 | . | CAWRDNYNSPLHF | TGTGCCTGGAGGGACAACTATAATTCACCCCTCCACTTT
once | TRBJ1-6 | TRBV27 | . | CASSLKPPQGGNSPLHF | TGTGCCAGCAGTCTAAAGCCCCCACAGGGTGGAAATTCACCCCTCCACTTT
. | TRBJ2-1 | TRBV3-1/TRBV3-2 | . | CASGFAYNEQFF | TGTGCTTCAGGGTTCGCCTACAATGAGCAGTTCTTC
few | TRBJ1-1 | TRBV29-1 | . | CSVEGGRGEAFF | TGCAGCGTTGAAGGTGGCAGGGGCGAAGCTTTCTTT
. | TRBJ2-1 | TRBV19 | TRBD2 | CASSLGLAGADEQFF | TGTGCCAGTAGCCTCGGTCTAGCGGGAGCAGATGAGCAGTTCTTC
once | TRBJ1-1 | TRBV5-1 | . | CASSLNQGTEAFF | TGCGCCAGCAGCTTAAACCAGGGGACCGAAGCTTTCTTT
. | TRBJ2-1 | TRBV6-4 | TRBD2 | CASSAGLAGTYEQFF | TGTGCCAGCAGCGCGGGACTAGCGGGAACATATGAGCAGTTCTTC
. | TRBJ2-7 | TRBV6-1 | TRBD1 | CASSEDPGGYEQYF | TGTGCCAGCAGTGAAGATCCAGGGGGCTACGAGCAGTACTTC
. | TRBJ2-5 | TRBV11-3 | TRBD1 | CAGQGAEETQYF | TGCGCGGGACAGGGGGCCGAGGAGACCCAGTACTTC
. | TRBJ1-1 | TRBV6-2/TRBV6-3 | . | CASSSQNLNTEAFF | TGTGCCAGCAGCAGCCAAAATTTGAACACTGAAGCTTTCTTT
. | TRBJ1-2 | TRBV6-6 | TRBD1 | CASSRDRGGGYTF | TGTGCCAGCAGCCGAGACAGGGGAGGTGGCTACACCTTC
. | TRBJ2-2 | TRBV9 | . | CASSPTYTGELFF | TGTGCCAGCAGCCCTACTTATACCGGGGAGCTGTTTTTT
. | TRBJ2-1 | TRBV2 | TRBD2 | CASRRSASGSYNEQFF | TGTGCCAGCAGACGGTCTGCTAGCGGGAGCTACAATGAGCAGTTCTTC
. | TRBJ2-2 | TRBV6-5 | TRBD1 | CASSYSQGDGSGELFF | TGTGCCAGCAGTTACTCCCAGGGGGATGGATCCGGGGAGCTGTTTTTT
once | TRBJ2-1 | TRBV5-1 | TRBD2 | CASSPTALAGGPNEQFF | TGCGCCAGCAGCCCCACGGCACTAGCGGGAGGGCCCAATGAGCAGTTCTTC
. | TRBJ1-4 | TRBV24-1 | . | CATSTGGENEKLFF | TGTGCCACCAGTACCGGCGGTGAGAATGAAAAACTGTTTTTT
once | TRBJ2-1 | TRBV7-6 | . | CASSLAPDRPNEQFF | TGTGCCAGCAGCTTAGCTCCCGACAGGCCCAATGAGCAGTTCTTC
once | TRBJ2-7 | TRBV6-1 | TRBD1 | CASSDAQGASYEQYF | TGTGCCAGCAGTGACGCACAGGGGGCGTCCTACGAGCAGTACTTC
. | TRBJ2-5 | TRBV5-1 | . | CASSLCPLPGLQETQYF | TGCGCCAGCAGCTTGTGTCCCTTGCCTGGGCTGCAAGAGACCCAGTACTTC
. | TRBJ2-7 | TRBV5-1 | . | CASDRQLTSYEQYF | TGCGCCAGCGACCGACAGTTGACCTCCTACGAGCAGTACTTC
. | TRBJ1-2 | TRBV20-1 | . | CSASGGGQSDGYTF | TGCAGTGCTAGTGGGGGAGGTCAGAGCGATGGCTACACCTTC
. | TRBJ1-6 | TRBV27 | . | CASSPRRSYNSPLHF | TGTGCCAGCAGCCCCCGGAGGTCCTATAATTCACCCCTCCACTTT